One sample yielded the 30 T cell receptor beta chains listed below, sequenced in a study of cytomegalovirus exposure and HLA in healthy donors. 13 Jbeta primers and 60 Vbeta primers were used for the PCR. Clones were sequenced by immunoSEQ multiplex PCR, and TCRdb holds only the in-frame ones, with some missing. The sample records some 100,000 clones, around three quarters being singletons. Sequenced input: PBMCs. The receptors shown here come from a human donor in good health.

The rearrangement uses TRBV27 and TRBJ2-5, with TRBD1 as a possible D gene (5 bases). Trimming stripped 6 bases from V and 2 bases from J, with 13 bases between. The CDR3 covers 14 residues. CDR1 is MNHEY and CDR2 is SMNVEV in the germline V gene (reference sequence). CDR3 coding DNA: TGTGCCAGCAGACACAGGCCTGAGCAAGAGACCCAGTACTTC. It translates to CASRHRPEQETQYF.

This clone occurred once. The V and J genes are TRBV7-9 and TRBJ2-1; a weak D match, TRBD1 (5 bases). CDR1 is SEHNR and CDR2 is FQNEAQ in the germline V gene (reference sequence). The CDR3 consists of 19 residues. Trimming cost V 8 bases and J 5 bases, with 31 bases left between them. The CDR3 here is CASSDTLGQGLDYDNEQFF. The CDR3 DNA reads TGTGCCAGCTCAGATACTTTAGGTCAGGGTTTGGATTACGACAATGAGCAGTTCTTC.

This chain links TRBV28 with TRBJ2-5; D call uncertain. The CDR3 sequence is 13 residues long. Between the trimmed V and J ends, which lost 4 bases and 5 bases, there was a span of 11 bases. In germline, CDR1 is MDHEN, CDR2 SYDVKM. As DNA, the CDR3 is TGTGCCAGCAGTTCGCCACCCCAGGAGACCCAGTACTTC. Translating it yields CASSSPPQETQYF.

The rearrangement links TRBV6-1 to TRBJ1-3; TRBD1 is a possible D gene (6 bases). V lost 4 bases and J lost 0, with 13 bases in between. The germline V gene encodes CDR1 MNHNS and CDR2 SASEGT. This CDR3 spans 16 amino acids. Here the CDR3 reads CASSATGAFSGNTIYF. CDR3 nucleotides: TGTGCCAGCAGTGCGACAGGTGCGTTCTCTGGAAACACCATATATTTT.

There are a few counts of this clone. Other DNA sequences within the sample encode an identical CDR3. V and J are TRBV5-1 and TRBJ1-1, with 8 bases matching TRBD1. J gave up 0 bases and V 0 bases, and 1 base lay outside the gene matches. There are 15 residues in the CDR3. Germline CDR1 and CDR2: SGHRS and YFSETQ. CDR3: CASSLGQGMNTEAFF. In DNA, the CDR3 is TGCGCCAGCAGCTTGGGACAGGGGATGAACACTGAAGCTTTCTTT.

This clone has just one count. V and J are TRBV11-2 and TRBJ2-7; 9 bases match TRBD1. Germline V gene sequence: CDR1 SGHAT, CDR2 FQNNGV. V trimming: 5 bases; J trimming: 3 bases; junction bases outside the gene matches: 11. The CDR3 covers 16 residues. CDR3 DNA sequence: TGTGCCAGCAGCCCCGACCCCCGGGACAGGGACTACGAGCAGTACTTC. Protein: CASSPDPRDRDYEQYF.

J is TRBJ1-1 and V is TRBV7-2; D is undetermined. Germline loops: CDR1 SGHTA, CDR2 FQGNSA. The CDR3 runs to 13 residues. V was clipped by 4 bases and J by 2 bases, with 8 bases between them. CDR3 amino acids: CASSSPVNTEAFF. The CDR3 DNA reads TGTGCCAGCAGCTCCCCGGTCAACACTGAAGCTTTCTTT.

This clone has a single count. The chain carries TRBV6-5 and TRBJ1-2, with D possibly matching TRBD1 (5 bases). Germline assignment: CDR1 MNHEY and CDR2 SVGAGI. CDR3 length: 12 residues. V was trimmed by 5 bases and J by 4 bases, leaving 8 bases between them. The CDR3 region has the DNA TGTGCCAGCAGTGGAGGGACCTATGGCTACACCTTC. Translation gives CASSGGTYGYTF.

The J gene is TRBJ1-4, the V gene TRBV7-8; D is perhaps TRBD1 (5 bases). This CDR3 comprises 15 residues. The germline gives CDR1 SGHVS, CDR2 FQNEAQ. V lost 0 bases, J lost 4 bases, and 9 bases lay in between. CDR3 nucleotide sequence: TGTGCCAGCAGCTTAGCTGGGGGGGGTAATGAAAAACTGTTTTTT. Amino acids: CASSLAGGGNEKLFF.

The sample holds a few counts of this clone. The chain carries TRBV5-1 and TRBJ2-5; D is uncertain. The assigned J gene may be wrong: the sequence end matches TRBJ2-7 better. This CDR3 comprises 14 residues. CDR1 and CDR2 (germline): SGHRS, YFSETQ. CDR3 sequence reads: CASSLGGGNYEQYF. The CDR3 DNA reads as TGCGCCAGCAGCTTGGGTGGCGGAAACTACGAGCAGTACTTC.

This clone was detected only a few times. The chain carries TRBV18 and TRBJ1-4, with D possibly TRBD1 on 6 matching bases. This CDR3 contains 13 residues. V lost 5 bases and J 8 bases, leaving 12 bases between the germline ends. Germline lookup yields CDR1 KGHSH and CDR2 LQKENI. This chain's CDR3 is CASSEQGYEKLFF. The CDR3 coding sequence is TGTGCCAGCTCAGAACAGGGTTACGAAAAACTGTTTTTT.

The gene calls are TRBV4-1 and TRBJ1-1; 12 positions agree with TRBD1. In germline, CDR1 is MGHRA, CDR2 YSYEKL. V dropped 3 bases and J dropped 6; count of bases not matched to a gene: 8. The CDR3 is 16 amino acids. The CDR3 protein is CASSQGQGANKAEAFF. DNA of the CDR3: TGCGCCAGCAGCCAGGGACAGGGGGCCAATAAGGCTGAAGCTTTCTTT.

This clone has a handful of counts. CDR3 coding DNA: TGTGCCAGCAGCTTAGGCAGGGGCAATCAGCCCCAGCATTTT. It specifies CASSLGRGNQPQHF. The chain recombines TRBV7-9 with TRBJ1-5; D possibly corresponds to TRBD1 (5 bases). From germline, CDR1 is SEHNR and CDR2 FQNEAQ (reference sequence). V dropped 1 base and J dropped 2 bases, with 6 bases sitting between them. This CDR3 contains 14 residues.

This chain connects TRBV7-9 to TRBJ1-2; possible D gene TRBD1, 5 bases. The CDR3 spans 14 residues. V lost 1 base, J lost 8 bases, and 14 bases lay in between. Germline V gene lookup returns CDR1 SEHNR and CDR2 FQNEAQ (reference sequence). Here the CDR3 reads CASSLVGQGGGYTF. In nucleotides, the CDR3 is TGTGCCAGCAGCTTAGTAGGGCAGGGAGGCGGCTACACCTTC.

J is TRBJ1-4 and V is TRBV28, with D perhaps matching TRBD1 (5 bases). Per germline, CDR1 MDHEN and CDR2 SYDVKM. V shed 5 bases and J shed 8 bases, with 18 bases lying between them. This CDR3 has 15 amino acids. The CDR3 DNA reads as TGTGCCAGCAGTCCTCCCCGCAGGGCAGGAGAAAAACTGTTTTTT. Translated: CASSPPRRAGEKLFF.

In this sample, this clone turned up a few times. The chain combines TRBV10-1 with TRBJ2-3; perhaps TRBD1 as D (5 bases). The V gene's germline CDR1 is WNHNN and CDR2 SYGVQD (reference sequence). The V and J ends lost 0 bases and 5 bases respectively, with 12 bases between them. This CDR3 has 15 amino acids. The CDR3 DNA is TGCGCCAGCAGTGAGTCCAGGGCCAGGAGAGATACGCAGTATTTT. Encoded protein: CASSESRARRDTQYF.

The genes are TRBV28 and TRBJ2-5; D is unclear. CDR1 MDHEN and CDR2 SYDVKM come from the germline V gene. V dropped 5 bases and J dropped 1 base, with 17 bases sitting between them. CDR3 length: 16 amino acids. CDR3 sequence (DNA): TGTGCCAGCAGTCCCTCGGGTTTGGGTATCCAAGAGACCCAGTACTTC. Its protein is CASSPSGLGIQETQYF.

The DNA of the CDR3 is TGTGCCAGCAGCTTAGGAGGCGTAGCGGCCCAGTACTTC. It codes for CASSLGGVAAQYF. The V and J genes are TRBV7-8 and TRBJ2-5, with TRBD2 as a possible D gene (6 bases). The V end lost 1 base, the J end lost 9 bases, and 12 bases lay between the germline ends. This CDR3 contains 13 residues. CDR1 is SGHVS and CDR2 is FQNEAQ in the germline V gene.

The rearrangement uses TRBV30 and TRBJ2-7; weak D call: TRBD1 (6 bases). The DNA end is more similar to TRBJ2-1, so the J call may be wrong. CDR1 GTSNPN and CDR2 SVGIG come from the germline V gene (reference sequence). The CDR3 has 13 residues. The CDR3 sequence is CAWSNIQGREQFF. Written as DNA, the CDR3 is TGTGCCTGGAGTAATATACAGGGTCGTGAGCAGTTCTTC.

This clone was counted between two and nine times. Other nucleotide sequences from this sample produce the same CDR3. The rearrangement uses TRBV5-1 and TRBJ1-2; 7 bases are shared with TRBD1. V was pared by 4 bases and J by 2 bases, with 8 bases of the junction left unmatched. There are 15 residues in the CDR3. Germline-derived CDR1 and CDR2 are SGHRS and YFSETQ. The CDR3 DNA sequence: TGCGCCAGCAGCCCGGGACAGCAACTCAACTATGGCTACACCTTC. As protein: CASSPGQQLNYGYTF.

The gene calls are TRBV11-3 and TRBJ2-1; weak D call: TRBD2 (5 bases). Trimming shortened V by 0 bases and J by 3 bases, and 12 bases separated the two germline ends. This CDR3 spans 16 amino acids. Germline CDR1 and CDR2: SGHNT and YENEEA. The DNA of the CDR3 is TGTGCCAGCAGCTTAGAGCGGGCCAACCACTACAATGAGCAGTTCTTC. Its translation is CASSLERANHYNEQFF.

The CDR3 DNA is TGTGCCACCAGCTACTATACCAACGCAAATCAGCCCCAGCATTTT. This translates into CATSYYTNANQPQHF. The J gene is TRBJ1-5, the V gene TRBV15; D gene ambiguous. Germline V gene sequence: CDR1 LNHNV, CDR2 YYDKDF (reference sequence). V dropped 5 bases and J dropped 4 bases, with 15 bases sitting between them. This CDR3 region has 15 residues.

This chain connects TRBV7-8 to TRBJ1-3; no clear D. The CDR3 is 16 amino acids. In germline, CDR1 is SGHVS, CDR2 FQNEAQ. With 5 bases removed from V and 0 bases from J, the gap between germline ends came to 14 bases. CDR3 in DNA: TGTGCCAGCAGCCCCCTGACGGGTAGCTCTGGAAACACCATATATTTT. Its protein is CASSPLTGSSGNTIYF.

This chain links TRBV7-2 with TRBJ2-7; 9 positions match TRBD1. This CDR3 comprises 15 residues. Germline CDR1 is SGHTA and CDR2 is FQGNSA. V was pared by 5 bases and J by 7 bases, with 12 bases of the junction left unmatched. In DNA form, the CDR3 reads TGTGCCAGCAGCCCGAGTGGGACAGGGAGCGAGGAGCAGTACTTC. This sequence encodes CASSPSGTGSEEQYF.

This clone has just a few counts. The chain is built from TRBV5-1 and TRBJ2-7; 9 positions agree with TRBD1. The CDR3 extends over 15 amino acids. Trimming at V came to 0 bases and at J to 4 bases, leaving 5 bases not matched to a gene. The germline gives CDR1 SGHRS, CDR2 YFSETQ. The CDR3 nucleotides are TGCGCCAGCAGCTTGGGGTGGACAGGGGCGTACGAGCAGTACTTC. This codes for CASSLGWTGAYEQYF. The whole variable domain, remainder taken from reference TRBV5-1 and TRBJ2-7, is KAGVTQTPRYLIKTRGQQVTLSCSPISGHRSVSWYQQTPGQGLQFLFEYFSETQRNKGNFPGRFSGRQFSNSRSEMNVSTLELGDSALYLCASSLGWTGAYEQYFGPGTRLTVT.

This clone was counted a single time. The chain links TRBV4-3 to TRBJ1-1, with D unclear. V shed 0 bases and J shed 8 bases, with 16 bases lying between them. This CDR3 has 15 amino acids. Germline V gene data show CDR1 as LGHNA and CDR2 as YSLEER. CDR3 sequence (DNA): TGCGCCAGCAGCCAAGATCCCTCCAGCGGGCAAGAAGCTTTCTTT. It translates to CASSQDPSSGQEAFF.

The chain employs TRBV19 and TRBJ1-2; D gene ambiguous. Trimming removed 6 bases at V and 0 bases at J, with 8 bases between. This CDR3 has 13 residues. CDR1 and CDR2 from the germline V gene are LNHDA and SQIVND (reference sequence). The CDR3 DNA follows: TGTGCCAGTAGCCTAGGTTCTAACTATGGCTACACCTTC. Amino acids: CASSLGSNYGYTF.

This chain joins TRBV6-5 and TRBJ1-2; D might be TRBD1 (5 bases). Trimming pared 4 bases from V and 8 bases from J, leaving 8 bases between. This CDR3 region has 11 residues. Per germline, CDR1 MNHEY and CDR2 SVGAGI. CDR3 sequence (DNA): TGTGCCAGCAGTTCCAGGGTCGGCTACACCTTC. Its protein product is CASSSRVGYTF.

This clone has a single count. V and J are TRBV4-2 and TRBJ1-3, with D unclear. The CDR3 spans 14 residues. Trimming pared 5 bases from V and 7 bases from J, leaving 15 bases between. Germline CDR1 LGHNA, CDR2 YNFKEQ. The CDR3 sequence is CASSEPQLVNTIYF. Written as DNA, the CDR3 is TGTGCCAGCAGCGAGCCACAGTTGGTCAACACCATATATTTT.

This clone was observed a handful of times. The chain couples TRBV14 to TRBJ2-6; a possible D gene is TRBD1 (6 bases). The CDR3 is 15 amino acids. Trimming removed 1 base at V and 3 bases at J, with 7 bases between. Germline V gene lookup returns CDR1 SGHDN and CDR2 FVKESK. The CDR3 here is CASSQAGVGANVLTF. DNA of the CDR3: TGTGCCAGCAGCCAAGCAGGGGTTGGGGCCAACGTCCTGACTTTC.